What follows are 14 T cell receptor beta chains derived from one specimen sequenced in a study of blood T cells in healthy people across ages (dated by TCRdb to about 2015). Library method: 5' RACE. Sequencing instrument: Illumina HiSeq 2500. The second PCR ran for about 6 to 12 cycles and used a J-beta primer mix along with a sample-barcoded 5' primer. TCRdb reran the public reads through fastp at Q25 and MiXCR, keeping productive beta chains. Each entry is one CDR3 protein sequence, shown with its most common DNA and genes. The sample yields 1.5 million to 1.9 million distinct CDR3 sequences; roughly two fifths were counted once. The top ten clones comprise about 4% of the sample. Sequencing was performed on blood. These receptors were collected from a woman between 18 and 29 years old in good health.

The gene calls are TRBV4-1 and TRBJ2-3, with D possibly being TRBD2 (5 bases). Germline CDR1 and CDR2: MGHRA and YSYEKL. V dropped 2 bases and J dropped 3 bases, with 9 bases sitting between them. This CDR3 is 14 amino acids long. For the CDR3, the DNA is TGCGCCAGCAGCCAAATGGGAGAAACAGATACGCAGTATTTT. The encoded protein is CASSQMGETDTQYF.

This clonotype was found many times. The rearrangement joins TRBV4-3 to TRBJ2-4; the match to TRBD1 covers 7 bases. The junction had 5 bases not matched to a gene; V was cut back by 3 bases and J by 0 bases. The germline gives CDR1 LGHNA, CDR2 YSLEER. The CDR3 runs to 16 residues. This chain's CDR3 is CASSQTGQLAKNIQYF. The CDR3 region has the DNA TGCGCCAGCAGCCAGACGGGACAGCTAGCCAAAAACATTCAGTACTTC.

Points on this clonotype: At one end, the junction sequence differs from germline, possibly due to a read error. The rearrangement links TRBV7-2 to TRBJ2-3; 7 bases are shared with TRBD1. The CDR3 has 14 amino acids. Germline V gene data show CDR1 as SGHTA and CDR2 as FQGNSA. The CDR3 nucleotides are TGTGCCAACAGCTTACAGGGGTTCCCAGATACGCAGTATTTT. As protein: CANSLQGFPDTQYF.

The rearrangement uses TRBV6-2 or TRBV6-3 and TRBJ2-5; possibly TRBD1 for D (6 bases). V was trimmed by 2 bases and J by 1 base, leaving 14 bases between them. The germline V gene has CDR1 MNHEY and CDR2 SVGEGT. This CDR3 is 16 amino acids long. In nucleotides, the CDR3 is TGTGCCAGCAGTTACCCTTCCGGACAGCTCCAAGAGACCCAGTACTTC. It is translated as CASSYPSGQLQETQYF.

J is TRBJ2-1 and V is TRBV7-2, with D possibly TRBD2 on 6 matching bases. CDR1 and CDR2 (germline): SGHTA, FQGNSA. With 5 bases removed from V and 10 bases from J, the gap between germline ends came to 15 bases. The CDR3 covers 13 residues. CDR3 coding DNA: TGTGCCAGCAGCGGGGGGACCCTACGGGAGCAGTTCTTC. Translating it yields CASSGGTLREQFF.

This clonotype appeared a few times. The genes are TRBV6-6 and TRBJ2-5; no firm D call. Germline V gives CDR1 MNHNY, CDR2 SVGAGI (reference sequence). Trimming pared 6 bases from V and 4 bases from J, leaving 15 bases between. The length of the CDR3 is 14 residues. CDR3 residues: CASRLRADRETQYF. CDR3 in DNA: TGTGCCAGCAGACTTAGAGCAGACCGAGAGACCCAGTACTTC.

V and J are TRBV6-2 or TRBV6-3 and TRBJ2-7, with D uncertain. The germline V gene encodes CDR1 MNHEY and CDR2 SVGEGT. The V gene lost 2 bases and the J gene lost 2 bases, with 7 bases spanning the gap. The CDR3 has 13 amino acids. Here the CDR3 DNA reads TGTGCCAGCAGTTACGCCCGGGCCTACGAGCAGTACTTC. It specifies CASSYARAYEQYF.

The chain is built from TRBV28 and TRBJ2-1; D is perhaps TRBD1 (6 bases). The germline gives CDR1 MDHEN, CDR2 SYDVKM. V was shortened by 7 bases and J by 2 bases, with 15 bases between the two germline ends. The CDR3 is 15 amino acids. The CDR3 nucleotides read TGTGCCAGCAAGTTAGGGGGAGCCACCTACAATGAGCAGTTCTTC. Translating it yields CASKLGGATYNEQFF.

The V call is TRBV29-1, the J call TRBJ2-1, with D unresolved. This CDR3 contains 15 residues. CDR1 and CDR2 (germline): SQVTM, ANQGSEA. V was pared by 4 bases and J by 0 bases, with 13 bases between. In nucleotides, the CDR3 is TGCAGCGTTGGATTCTCCCCGAGCTCCTACAATGAGCAGTTCTTC. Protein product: CSVGFSPSSYNEQFF.

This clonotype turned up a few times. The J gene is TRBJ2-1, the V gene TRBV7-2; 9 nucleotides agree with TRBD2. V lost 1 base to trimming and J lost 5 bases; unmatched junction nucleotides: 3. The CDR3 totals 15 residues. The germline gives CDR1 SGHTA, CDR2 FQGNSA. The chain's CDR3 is CASSLDSGGHNEQFF. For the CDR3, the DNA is TGTGCCAGCAGCTTAGACAGCGGGGGGCACAATGAGCAGTTCTTC. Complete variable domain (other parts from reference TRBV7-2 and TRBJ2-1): GAGVSQSPSNKVTEKGKDVELRCDPISGHTALYWYRQSLGQGLEFLIYFQGNSAPDKSGLPSDRFSAERTGGSVSTLTIQRTQQEDSAVYLCASSLDSGGHNEQFFGPGTRLTVL.

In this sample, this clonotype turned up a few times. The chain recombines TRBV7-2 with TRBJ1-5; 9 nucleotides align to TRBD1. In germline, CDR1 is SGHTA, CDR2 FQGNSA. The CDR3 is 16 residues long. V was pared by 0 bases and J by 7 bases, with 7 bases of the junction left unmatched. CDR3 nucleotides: TGTGCCAGCAGCTTAGCCGGGACAGGGATTAGCCAGCCCCAGCATTTT. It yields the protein CASSLAGTGISQPQHF.

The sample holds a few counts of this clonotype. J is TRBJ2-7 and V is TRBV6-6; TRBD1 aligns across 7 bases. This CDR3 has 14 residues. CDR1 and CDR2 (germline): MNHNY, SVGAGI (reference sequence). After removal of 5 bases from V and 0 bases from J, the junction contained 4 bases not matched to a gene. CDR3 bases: TGTGCCAGCAGTGATCGGACAGGCTCCTACGAGCAGTACTTC. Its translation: CASSDRTGSYEQYF.

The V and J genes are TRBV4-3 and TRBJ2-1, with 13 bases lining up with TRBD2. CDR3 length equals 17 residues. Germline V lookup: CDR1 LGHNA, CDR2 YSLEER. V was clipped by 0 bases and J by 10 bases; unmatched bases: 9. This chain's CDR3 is CASSQEVGLAGAYEQFF. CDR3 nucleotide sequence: TGCGCCAGCAGCCAAGAGGTCGGACTAGCGGGAGCGTACGAGCAGTTCTTC.

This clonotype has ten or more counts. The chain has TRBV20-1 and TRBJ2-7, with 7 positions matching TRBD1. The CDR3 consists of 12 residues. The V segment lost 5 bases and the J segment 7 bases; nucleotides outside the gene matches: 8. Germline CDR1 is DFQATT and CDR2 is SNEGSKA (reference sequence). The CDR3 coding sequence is TGCAGTGCTTCGTCAGACAGGGCTGAGCAGTACTTC. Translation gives CSASSDRAEQYF.